The present entry profiles one T cell receptor beta chain with its context. Using a constant-region primer together with ProtoScript II reverse transcriptase, TCR beta cDNA was made from about 490 ng of total RNA. For TCR beta, libraries were produced by three nested multiplex PCR rounds using slightly modified ARM-PCR. MiXCR, applied by TCRdb to the multiplex PCR reads, yields one record per CDR3 protein. The profile shows 300,000 to 400,000 distinct CDR3 sequences, less than 65% of them singletons. This record belongs to a study of tumor-infiltrating lymphocytes in primary liver carcinoma. The blood RNA (from unsorted whole blood) was obtained, and germline DNA was also extracted. The source material was peripheral blood. This clonotype was obtained from a man aged 35-49 years with primary liver carcinoma and hepatitis B virus infection.

CDR3 in amino acids: CASSVGTIVSNEQFF. The CDR3 bases are TGTGCCAGCAGCGTGGGGACTATTGTCTCCAATGAGCAGTTCTTC. This sequence joins TRBV5-6 and TRBJ2-1; 7 bases map to TRBD2. After removal of 4 bases from V and 6 bases from J, the junction contained 10 bases not matched to a gene. The CDR3 consists of 15 residues. Germline lookup yields CDR1 SGHDT and CDR2 YYEEEE.